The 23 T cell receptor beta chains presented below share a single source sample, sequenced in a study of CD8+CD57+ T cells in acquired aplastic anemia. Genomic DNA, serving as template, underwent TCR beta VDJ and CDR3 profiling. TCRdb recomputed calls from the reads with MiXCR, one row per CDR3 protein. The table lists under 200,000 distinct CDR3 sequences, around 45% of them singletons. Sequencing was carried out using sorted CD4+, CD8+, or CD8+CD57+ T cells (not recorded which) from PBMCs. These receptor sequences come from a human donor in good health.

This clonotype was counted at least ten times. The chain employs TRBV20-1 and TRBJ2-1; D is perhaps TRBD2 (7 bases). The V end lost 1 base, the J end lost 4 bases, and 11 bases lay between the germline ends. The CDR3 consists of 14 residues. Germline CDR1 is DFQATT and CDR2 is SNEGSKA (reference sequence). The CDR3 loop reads CSARVGGDYNEQFF. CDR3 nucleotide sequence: TGCAGTGCTAGAGTAGGGGGGGATTACAATGAGCAGTTCTTC.

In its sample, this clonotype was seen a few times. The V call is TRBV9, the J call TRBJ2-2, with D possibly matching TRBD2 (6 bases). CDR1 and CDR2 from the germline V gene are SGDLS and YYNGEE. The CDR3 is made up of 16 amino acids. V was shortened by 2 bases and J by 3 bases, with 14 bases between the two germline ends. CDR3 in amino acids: CASSVRLEVHTGELFF. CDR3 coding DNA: TGTGCCAGCAGCGTTCGACTAGAGGTTCACACCGGGGAGCTGTTTTTT.

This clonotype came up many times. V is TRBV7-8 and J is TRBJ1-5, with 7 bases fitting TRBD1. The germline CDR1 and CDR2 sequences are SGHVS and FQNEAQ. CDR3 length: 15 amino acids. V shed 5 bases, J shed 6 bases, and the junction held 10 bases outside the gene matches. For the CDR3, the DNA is TGTGCCAGCAGCGGGTACAGACAGGGTGGTCAGCCCCAGCATTTT. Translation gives CASSGYRQGGQPQHF.

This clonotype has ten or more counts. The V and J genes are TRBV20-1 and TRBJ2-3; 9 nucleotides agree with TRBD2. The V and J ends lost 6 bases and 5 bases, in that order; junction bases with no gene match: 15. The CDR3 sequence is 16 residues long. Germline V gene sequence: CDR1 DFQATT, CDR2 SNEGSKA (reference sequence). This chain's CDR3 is CSAPPMGGRALDTQYF. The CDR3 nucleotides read TGCAGTGCCCCCCCGATGGGCGGGAGGGCCTTAGATACGCAGTATTTT.

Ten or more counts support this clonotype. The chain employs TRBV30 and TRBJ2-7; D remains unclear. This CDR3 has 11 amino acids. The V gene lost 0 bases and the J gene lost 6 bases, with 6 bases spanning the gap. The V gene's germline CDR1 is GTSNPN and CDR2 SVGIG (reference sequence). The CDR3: CAWSVNLEQYF. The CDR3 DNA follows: TGTGCCTGGAGTGTAAATCTCGAGCAGTACTTC.

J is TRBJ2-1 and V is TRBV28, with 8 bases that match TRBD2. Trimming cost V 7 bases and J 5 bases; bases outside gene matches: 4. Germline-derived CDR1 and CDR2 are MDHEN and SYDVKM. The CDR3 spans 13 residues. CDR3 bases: TGTGCCAGCACGGGCGGGAGGAACAATGAGCAGTTCTTC. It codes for CASTGGRNNEQFF. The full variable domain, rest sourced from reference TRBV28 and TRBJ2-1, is DVKVTQSSRYLVKRTGEKVFLECVQDMDHENMFWYRQDPGLGLRLIYFSYDVKMKEKGDIPEGYSVSREKKERFSLILESASTNQTSMYLCASTGGRNNEQFFGPGTRLTVL.

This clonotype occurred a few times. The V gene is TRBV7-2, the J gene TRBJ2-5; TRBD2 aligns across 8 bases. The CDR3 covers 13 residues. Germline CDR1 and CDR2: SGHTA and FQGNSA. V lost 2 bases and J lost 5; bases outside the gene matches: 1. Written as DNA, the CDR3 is TGTGCCAGCAGCTTAAGACTAGCGGAGACCCAGTACTTC. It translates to CASSLRLAETQYF.

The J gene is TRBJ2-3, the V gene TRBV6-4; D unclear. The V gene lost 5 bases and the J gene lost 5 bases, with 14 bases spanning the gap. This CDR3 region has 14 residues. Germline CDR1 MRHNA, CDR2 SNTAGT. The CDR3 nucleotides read TGTGCCAGCAGTACCTCGTGGGGTGGAGATACGCAGTATTTT. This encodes CASSTSWGGDTQYF.

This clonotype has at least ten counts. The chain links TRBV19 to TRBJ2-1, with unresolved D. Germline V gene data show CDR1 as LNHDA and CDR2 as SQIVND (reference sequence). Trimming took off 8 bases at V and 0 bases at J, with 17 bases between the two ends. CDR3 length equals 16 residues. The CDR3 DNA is TGTGCCAGTGCTCGGTTCCGGGCGAGCTCCTACAATGAGCAGTTCTTC. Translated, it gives CASARFRASSYNEQFF.

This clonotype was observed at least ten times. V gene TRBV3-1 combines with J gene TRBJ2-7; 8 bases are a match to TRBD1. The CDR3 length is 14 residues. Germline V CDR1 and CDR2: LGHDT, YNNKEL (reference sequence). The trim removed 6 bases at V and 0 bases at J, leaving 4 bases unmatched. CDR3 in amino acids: CASRDRASSYEQYF. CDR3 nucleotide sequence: TGTGCCAGCAGGGACAGGGCTTCCTCCTACGAGCAGTACTTC.

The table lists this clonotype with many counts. CDR3 protein: CASSRLAGETQYF. In nucleotides, the CDR3 is TGCGCCAGCAGTCGACTAGCGGGAGAGACCCAGTACTTC. This chain connects TRBV4-1 to TRBJ2-5, with 10 bases that match TRBD2. This CDR3 contains 13 residues. V shed 6 bases, J shed 4 bases, and the junction held 2 bases outside the gene matches. Germline CDR1 and CDR2: MGHRA and YSYEKL.

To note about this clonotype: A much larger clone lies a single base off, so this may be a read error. The CDR3 DNA follows: TGTGCCAGCCCACCGCACCGCTCGGCCTACGAGCAGTACTTC. It translates to CASPPHRSAYEQYF. V gene TRBV18 combines with J gene TRBJ2-7, with D unresolved. Germline V gives CDR1 KGHSH, CDR2 LQKENI. The CDR3 length is 14 residues. Filled out from reference TRBV18 and TRBJ2-7, the complete variable domain reads NAGVMQNPRHLVRRRGQEARLRCSPMKGHSHVYWYRQLPEEGLKFMVYLQKENIIDESGMPKERFSAEFPKEGPSILRIQQVVRGDSAAYFCASPPHRSAYEQYFGPGTRLTVT.

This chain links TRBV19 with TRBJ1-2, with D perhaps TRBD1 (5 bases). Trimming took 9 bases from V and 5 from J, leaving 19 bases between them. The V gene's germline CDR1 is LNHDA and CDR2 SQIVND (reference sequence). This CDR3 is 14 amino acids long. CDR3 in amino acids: CASSTVGVGYGYTF. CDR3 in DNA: TGTGCCAGCTCCACCGTGGGGGTTGGGTATGGCTACACCTTC.

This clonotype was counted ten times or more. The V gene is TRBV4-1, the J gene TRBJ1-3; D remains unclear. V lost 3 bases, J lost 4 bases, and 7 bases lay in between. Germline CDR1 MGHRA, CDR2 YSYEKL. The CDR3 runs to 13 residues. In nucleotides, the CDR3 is TGCGCCAGCAGCCAGGCTAACGGAAACACCATATATTTT. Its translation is CASSQANGNTIYF.

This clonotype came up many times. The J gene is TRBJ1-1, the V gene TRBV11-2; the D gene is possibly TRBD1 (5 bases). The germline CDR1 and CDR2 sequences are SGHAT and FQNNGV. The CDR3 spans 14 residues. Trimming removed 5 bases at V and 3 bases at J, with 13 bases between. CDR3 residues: CASSQFRGDTEAFF. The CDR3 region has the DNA TGTGCCAGCAGCCAATTCCGGGGGGACACTGAAGCTTTCTTT. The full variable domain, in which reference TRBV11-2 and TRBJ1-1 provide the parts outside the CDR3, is EAGVAQSPRYKIIEKRQSVAFWCNPISGHATLYWYQQILGQGPKLLIQFQNNGVVDDSQLPKDRFSAERLKGVDSTLKIQPAKLEDSAVYLCASSQFRGDTEAFFGQGTRLTVV.

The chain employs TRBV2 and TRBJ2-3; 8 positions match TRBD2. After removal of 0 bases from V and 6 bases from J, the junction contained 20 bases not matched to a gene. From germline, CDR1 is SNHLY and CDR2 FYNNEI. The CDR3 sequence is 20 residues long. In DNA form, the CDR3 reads TGTGCCAGCAGTGAAGCCTCGGTTTCCGGGACTAGTCCTTCTGCTGATACGCAGTATTTT. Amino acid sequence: CASSEASVSGTSPSADTQYF.

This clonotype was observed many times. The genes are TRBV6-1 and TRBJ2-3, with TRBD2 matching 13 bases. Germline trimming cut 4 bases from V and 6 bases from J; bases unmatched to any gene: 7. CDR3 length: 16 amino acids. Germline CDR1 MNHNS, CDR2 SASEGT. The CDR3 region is CASSVGLAGPRDTQYF. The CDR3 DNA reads TGTGCCAGCAGTGTGGGACTAGCGGGGCCTCGGGATACGCAGTATTTT.

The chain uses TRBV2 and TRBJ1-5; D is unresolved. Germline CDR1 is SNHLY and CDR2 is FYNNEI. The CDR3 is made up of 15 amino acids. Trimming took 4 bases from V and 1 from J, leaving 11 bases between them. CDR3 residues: CASSVEGTSNQPQHF. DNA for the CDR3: TGTGCCAGCAGTGTTGAGGGAACGAGCAATCAGCCCCAGCATTTT.

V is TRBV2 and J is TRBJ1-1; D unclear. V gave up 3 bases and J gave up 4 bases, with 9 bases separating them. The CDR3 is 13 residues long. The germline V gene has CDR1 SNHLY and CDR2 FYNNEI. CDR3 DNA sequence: TGTGCCAGCAGTGACAGACTAGCCACTGAAGCTTTCTTT. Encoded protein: CASSDRLATEAFF. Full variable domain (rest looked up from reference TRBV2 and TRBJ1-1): EPEVTQTPSHQVTQMGQEVILRCVPISNHLYFYWYRQILGQKVEFLVSFYNNEISEKSEIFDDQFSVERPDGSNFTLKIRSTKLEDSAMYFCASSDRLATEAFFGQGTRLTVV.

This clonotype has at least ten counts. The CDR3 spells CSASRTDTQYF. The CDR3 DNA follows: TGCAGTGCTAGTAGGACAGATACGCAGTATTTT. The rearrangement links TRBV20-1 to TRBJ2-3; D gene unclear. The V end was cut by 3 bases, the J end by 3 bases, with 4 bases between. Germline V CDR1 and CDR2: DFQATT, SNEGSKA (reference sequence). This CDR3 spans 11 amino acids.

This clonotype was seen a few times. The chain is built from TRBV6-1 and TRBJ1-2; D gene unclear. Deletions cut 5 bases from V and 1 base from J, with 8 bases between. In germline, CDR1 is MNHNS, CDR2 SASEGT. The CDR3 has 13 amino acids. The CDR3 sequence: CASSLTINYGYTF. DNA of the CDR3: TGTGCCAGCAGTCTCACTATTAACTATGGCTACACCTTC.

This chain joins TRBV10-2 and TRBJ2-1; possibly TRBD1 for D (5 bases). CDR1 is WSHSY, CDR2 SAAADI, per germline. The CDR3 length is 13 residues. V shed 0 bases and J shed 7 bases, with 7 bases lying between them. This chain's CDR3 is CASSESTANEQFF. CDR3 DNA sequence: TGCGCCAGCAGTGAGTCGACAGCGAATGAGCAGTTCTTC.

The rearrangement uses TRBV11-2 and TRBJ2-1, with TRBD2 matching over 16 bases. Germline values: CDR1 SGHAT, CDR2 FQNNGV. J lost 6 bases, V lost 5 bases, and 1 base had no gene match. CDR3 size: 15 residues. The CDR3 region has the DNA TGTGCCAGCAGCGGGACTAGCGGGGGGGCCAATGAGCAGTTCTTC. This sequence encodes CASSGTSGGANEQFF.